The 10 T cell receptor beta chains reported below all come from one sample, sequenced in a study of T cell repertoires in cytomegalovirus infection. Their specific antigens are unknown. TCRdb passed the reads through MiXCR, listing each CDR3 protein once. The table has roughly 990,000 distinct CDR3 sequences, 30% to 40% seen once. Here the sequenced sample was cultured CD8+ T cells from PBMCs, taken from culture after CMV antigen stimulation. The source is a human donor in good health (CMV status not recorded). Some clones in this sample may be carry-over from other donors' samples.

This clonotype was recorded a few times. The chain couples TRBV7-9 to TRBJ1-2; no clear D. The germline gives CDR1 SEHNR, CDR2 FQNEAQ (reference sequence). The ends were cut back, 7 bases at V and 5 bases at J, with 11 bases in the middle. There are 12 residues in the CDR3. The CDR3 DNA reads as TGTGCCAGCACCGGAGGGAGTTATGGCTACACCTTC. Residues: CASTGGSYGYTF. Together with reference TRBV7-9 and TRBJ1-2, the CDR3 gives the full variable domain: DTGVSQNPRHKITKRGQNVTFRCDPISEHNRLYWYRQTLGQGPEFLTYFQNEAQLEKSRLLSDRFSAERPKGSFSTLEIQRTEQGDSAMYLCASTGGSYGYTFGSGTRLTVV.

The V and J genes are TRBV7-4 and TRBJ2-7; no definite D call. Germline lookup yields CDR1 SGHVT and CDR2 SQSDAQ. CDR3 length: 12 amino acids. With 5 bases removed from V and 5 bases from J, the gap between germline ends came to 10 bases. CDR3 nucleotides: TGTGCCAGCAGCGAAACGAGGAACGAGCAGTACTTC. Translating gives CASSETRNEQYF.

This clonotype was recorded a few times. The rearrangement joins TRBV15 to TRBJ1-1, with D perhaps matching TRBD1 (5 bases). The germline gives CDR1 LNHNV, CDR2 YYDKDF (reference sequence). The CDR3 covers 17 residues. V was trimmed by 0 bases and J by 1 base, leaving 15 bases between them. CDR3 coding DNA: TGTGCCACCAGCAGAGAGGGGGAGGGGTGGCGGAACACTGAAGCTTTCTTT. This gives the protein CATSREGEGWRNTEAFF.

A word on this clonotype: A much larger clone lies one base from this, so it may be a read error. This likely comes from a read error, as the CDR3 has no conserved phenylalanine or tryptophan at its end. The chain employs TRBV7-2 and TRBJ2-3, with 12 bases aligning to TRBD2. V dropped 5 bases and J dropped 2; count of bases not matched to a gene: 2. CDR3 length equals 15 residues. Germline loops: CDR1 SGHTA, CDR2 FQGNSA. The CDR3 here is CASSRTSGVTDTQYL. For the CDR3, the DNA is TGTGCCAGCAGCCGGACTAGCGGGGTCACAGATACGCAGTATCTT.

This clonotype has just a few counts. The rearrangement links TRBV6-5 to TRBJ1-1, with D unclear. The germline V and J ends were trimmed by 0 bases and 4 bases, with 12 bases remaining between them. In germline, CDR1 is MNHEY, CDR2 SVGAGI. This CDR3 spans 15 amino acids. The CDR3 protein is CASSYSRPTTTEAFF. CDR3 DNA: TGTGCCAGCAGTTACTCGAGGCCAACGACCACTGAAGCTTTCTTT.

The chain joins TRBV2 to TRBJ2-7, with D tentatively TRBD1 (6 bases). Trimming left V 10 bases short and J 2 bases short, with 15 bases between. Germline V gene data show CDR1 as SNHLY and CDR2 as FYNNEI. The CDR3 covers 13 residues. CDR3 in amino acids: CAIEQGHTYEQYF. For the CDR3, the DNA is TGTGCCATCGAACAGGGCCATACCTACGAGCAGTACTTC.

The chain carries TRBV13 and TRBJ2-3; 8 bases line up with TRBD1. Germline values: CDR1 PRHDT, CDR2 FYEKMQ (reference sequence). This CDR3 has 16 residues. The junction had 7 bases not matched to a gene; V was cut back by 4 bases and J by 1 base. DNA for the CDR3: TGTGCCAGCAGCTCCCGAGACAGGGGTGGCACAGATACGCAGTATTTT. Amino acids: CASSSRDRGGTDTQYF.

This clonotype occurred a few times. This chain joins TRBV28 and TRBJ2-2; 10 nucleotides match TRBD2. CDR3 length: 17 amino acids. Germline V gene lookup returns CDR1 MDHEN and CDR2 SYDVKM. The J segment lost 2 bases and the V segment lost 2 bases, leaving 5 bases of the junction unmatched. CDR3 amino acids: CASSLPAGGQNTGELFF. DNA of the CDR3: TGTGCCAGCAGTTTACCAGCGGGGGGGCAAAACACCGGGGAGCTGTTTTTT.

This clonotype was recorded at least ten times. The chain combines TRBV7-8 with TRBJ2-1; 9 nucleotides agree with TRBD2. Germline V gene data show CDR1 as SGHVS and CDR2 as FQNEAQ. The CDR3 has 15 residues. V shed 7 bases and J 4 bases; nucleotides not matched to a gene: 8. CDR3 region: CASILGGGAYNEQFF. CDR3 sequence (DNA): TGTGCCAGCATCCTAGGCGGGGGGGCTTACAATGAGCAGTTCTTC.

The chain has TRBV10-3 and TRBJ2-2, with 11 nucleotides matching TRBD2. The length of the CDR3 is 17 residues. The V and J ends lost 7 bases and 4 bases, in that order; junction bases with no gene match: 11. Germline CDR1 is ENHRY and CDR2 is SYGVKD. CDR3 nucleotide sequence: TGTGCCATCACCTCTATAGGGACTAGCGGAGTCACCGGGGAGCTGTTTTTT. This codes for CAITSIGTSGVTGELFF.